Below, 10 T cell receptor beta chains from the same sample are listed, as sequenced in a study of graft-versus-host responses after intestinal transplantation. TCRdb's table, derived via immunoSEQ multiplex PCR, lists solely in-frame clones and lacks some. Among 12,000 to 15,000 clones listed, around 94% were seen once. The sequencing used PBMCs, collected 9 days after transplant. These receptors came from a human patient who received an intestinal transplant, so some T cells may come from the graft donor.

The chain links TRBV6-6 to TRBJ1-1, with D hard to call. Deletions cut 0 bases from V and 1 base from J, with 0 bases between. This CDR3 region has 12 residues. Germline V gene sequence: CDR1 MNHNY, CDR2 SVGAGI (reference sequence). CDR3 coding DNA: TGTGCCAGCAGTTACTCGAACACTGAAGCTTTCTTT. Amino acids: CASSYSNTEAFF.

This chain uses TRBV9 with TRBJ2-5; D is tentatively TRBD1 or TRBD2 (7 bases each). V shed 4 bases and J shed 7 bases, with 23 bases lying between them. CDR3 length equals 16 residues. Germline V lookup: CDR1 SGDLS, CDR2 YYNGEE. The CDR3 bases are TGTGCCAGCAGCCTTGGGGGGGAAGGGGGCTCAGGGACCCAGTACTTC. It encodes CASSLGGEGGSGTQYF.

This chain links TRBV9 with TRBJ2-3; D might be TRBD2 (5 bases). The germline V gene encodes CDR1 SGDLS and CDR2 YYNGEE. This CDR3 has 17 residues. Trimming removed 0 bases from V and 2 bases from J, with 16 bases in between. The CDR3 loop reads CASSVETTGRATDTQYF. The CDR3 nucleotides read TGTGCCAGCAGCGTAGAGACTACCGGACGAGCCACAGATACGCAGTATTTT.

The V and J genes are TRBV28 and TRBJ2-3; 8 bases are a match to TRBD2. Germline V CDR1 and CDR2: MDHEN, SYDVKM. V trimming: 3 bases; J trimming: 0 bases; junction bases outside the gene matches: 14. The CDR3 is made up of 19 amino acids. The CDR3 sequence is CASSLNFSGLGSSTDTQYF. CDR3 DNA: TGTGCCAGCAGTTTGAACTTCTCGGGACTAGGATCTAGCACAGATACGCAGTATTTT.

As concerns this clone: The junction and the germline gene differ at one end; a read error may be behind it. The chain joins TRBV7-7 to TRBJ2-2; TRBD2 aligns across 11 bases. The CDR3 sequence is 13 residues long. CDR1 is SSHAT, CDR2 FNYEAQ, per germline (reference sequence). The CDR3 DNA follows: TGTGCTAGCAGACTAGCGGGGTCCGGGGAGCTGTTTTTT. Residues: CASRLAGSGELFF. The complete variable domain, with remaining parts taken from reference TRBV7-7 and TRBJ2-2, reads GAGVSQSPRYKVTKRGQDVTLRCDPISSHATLYWYQQALGQGPEFLTYFNYEAQPDKSGLPSDRFSAERPEGSISTLTIQRTEQRDSAMYRCASRLAGSGELFFGEGSRLTVL.

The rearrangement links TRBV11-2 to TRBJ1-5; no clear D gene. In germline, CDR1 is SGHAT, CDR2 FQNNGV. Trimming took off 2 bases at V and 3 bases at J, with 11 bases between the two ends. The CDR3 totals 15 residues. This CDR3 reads CASSLRGNNNQPQHF. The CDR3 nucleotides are TGTGCCAGCAGCTTACGAGGGAACAACAATCAGCCCCAGCATTTT.

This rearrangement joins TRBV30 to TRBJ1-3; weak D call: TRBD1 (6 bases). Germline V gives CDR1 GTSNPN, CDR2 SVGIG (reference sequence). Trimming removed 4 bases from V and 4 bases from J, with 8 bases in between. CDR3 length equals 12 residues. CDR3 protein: CAWTGAGNTIYF. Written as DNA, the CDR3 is TGTGCCTGGACAGGGGCGGGAAACACCATATATTTT. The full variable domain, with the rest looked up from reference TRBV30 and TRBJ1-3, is SQTIHQWPATLVQPVGSPLSLECTVEGTSNPNLYWYRQAAGRGLQLLFYSVGIGQISSEVPQNLSASRPQDRQFILSSKKLLLSDSGFYLCAWTGAGNTIYFGEGSWLTVV.

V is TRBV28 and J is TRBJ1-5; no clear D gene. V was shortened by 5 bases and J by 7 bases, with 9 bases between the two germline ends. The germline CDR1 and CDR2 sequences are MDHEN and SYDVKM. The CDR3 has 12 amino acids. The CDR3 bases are TGTGCCAGCAGTATGGGAGGCCAGCCCCAGCATTTT. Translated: CASSMGGQPQHF.

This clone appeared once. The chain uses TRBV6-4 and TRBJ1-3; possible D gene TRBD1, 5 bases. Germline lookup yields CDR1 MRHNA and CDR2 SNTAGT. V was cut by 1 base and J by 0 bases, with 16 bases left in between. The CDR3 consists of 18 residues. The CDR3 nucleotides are TGTGCCAGCAGTGACTTCGAGACAGTGATCTTCTCTGGAAACACCATATATTTT. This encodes CASSDFETVIFSGNTIYF.

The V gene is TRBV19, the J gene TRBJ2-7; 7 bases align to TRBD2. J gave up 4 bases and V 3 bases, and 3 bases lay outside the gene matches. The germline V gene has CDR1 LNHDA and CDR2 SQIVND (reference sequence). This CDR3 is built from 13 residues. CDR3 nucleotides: TGTGCCAGTAGTATTAAGGGAGGGTACGAGCAGTACTTC. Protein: CASSIKGGYEQYF.